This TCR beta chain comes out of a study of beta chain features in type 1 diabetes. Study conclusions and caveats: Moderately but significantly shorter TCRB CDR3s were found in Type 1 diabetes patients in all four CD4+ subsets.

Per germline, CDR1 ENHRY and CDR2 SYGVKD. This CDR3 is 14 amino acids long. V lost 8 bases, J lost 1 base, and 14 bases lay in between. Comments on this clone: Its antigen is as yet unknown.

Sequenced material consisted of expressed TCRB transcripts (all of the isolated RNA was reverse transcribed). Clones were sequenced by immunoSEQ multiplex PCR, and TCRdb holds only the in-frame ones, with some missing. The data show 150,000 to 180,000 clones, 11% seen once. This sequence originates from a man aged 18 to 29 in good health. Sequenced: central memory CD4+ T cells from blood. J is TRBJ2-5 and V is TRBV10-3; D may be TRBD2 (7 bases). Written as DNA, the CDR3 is TGTGCCATCTCGCGGGGGCCCTCCCAAGAGACCCAGTACTTC. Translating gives CAISRGPSQETQYF.